This passage covers 2 T cell receptor beta chains from one sample sequenced in a study of blood T cell repertoires in COVID-19. Sequenced by immunoSEQ multiplex PCR; TCRdb stores in-frame clones only, minus some. The table records around 250,000 clones, 86% of them present only once. Material for sequencing was peripheral blood. These receptors were collected from a man aged 18 to 30 with active or convalescent COVID-19.

This clone was seen a few times. The chain couples TRBV2 to TRBJ2-5; 11 bases line up with TRBD2. This CDR3 is built from 18 residues. After removal of 1 base from V and 4 bases from J, the junction contained 11 bases not matched to a gene. The germline gives CDR1 SNHLY, CDR2 FYNNEI. The CDR3 DNA sequence: TGTGCCAGCAGTGAAGGTCTAGCGGGGGGTAGTAGAATAGAGACCCAGTACTTC. Translating gives CASSEGLAGGSRIETQYF.

V is TRBV19 and J is TRBJ2-7; perhaps TRBD1 as D (7 bases). Germline lookup yields CDR1 LNHDA and CDR2 SQIVND (reference sequence). The CDR3 contains 18 residues. V dropped 4 bases and J dropped 4 bases, with 26 bases sitting between them. Written as DNA, the CDR3 is TGTGCCAGTAGTACCCGGGCAGGGGGGCCCGTCGGCCCTTACGAGCAGTACTTC. Residues: CASSTRAGGPVGPYEQYF. Full variable domain (rest looked up from reference TRBV19 and TRBJ2-7): DGGITQSPKYLFRKEGQNVTLSCEQNLNHDAMYWYRQDPGQGLRLIYYSQIVNDFQKGDIAEGYSVSREKKESFPLTVTSAQKNPTAFYLCASSTRAGGPVGPYEQYFGPGTRLTVT.